The 11 T cell receptor beta chains in this list originate from one sample, sequenced in a study of vaccination effects on CD4 cells after COVID-19. Viral peptide pools were used in the ViraFEST assay to expand antigen-specific CD4+ T cells, and sequencing came afterward. It was after approximately 10 days of culture that CD4+ T cells were isolated. Their SARS-CoV-2 infection, verified by PCR, occurred between March and December 2020. These receptors have no known antigen. TCRdb's copy holds only in-frame clones and misses some; the assay was immunoSEQ multiplex PCR. The table includes around 53,000 clones, approximately 73% detected once. The starting material was CD4+ T cells from PBMCs cultured with HIV peptides, obtained before COVID-19 vaccination. Subset given: HIV-1 Nef peptide pool negative control/reference culture. The receptors stem from a human donor who had a prior SARS-CoV-2 infection.

The rearrangement links TRBV11-2 to TRBJ2-7; 10 positions agree with TRBD1. The J segment lost 5 bases and the V segment lost 5 bases, leaving 6 bases of the junction unmatched. Germline-derived CDR1 and CDR2 are SGHAT and FQNNGV. The CDR3 consists of 14 residues. The DNA for the CDR3 is TGTGCCAGCAGCAGGCAGACAGGGGGCCACGAGCAGTACTTC. Its translation is CASSRQTGGHEQYF.

V and J are TRBV7-3 and TRBJ2-1; 13 bases are shared with TRBD2. Germline V gene data show CDR1 as SGHTA and CDR2 as FQGTGA. Unmatched junction bases numbered 10, after V lost 5 bases and J lost 9 bases. The CDR3 has 16 residues. CDR3: CASSTRTSGSEVEQFF. CDR3 sequence (DNA): TGTGCCAGCAGCACCAGGACTAGCGGGAGCGAGGTTGAGCAGTTCTTC.

This clone came up once. The J gene is TRBJ2-1, the V gene TRBV4-1; D unclear. CDR3 size: 16 residues. Trimming stripped 1 base from V and 2 bases from J, with 12 bases between. Germline V gene lookup returns CDR1 MGHRA and CDR2 YSYEKL. For the CDR3, the DNA is TGCGCCAGCAGCCAAGTCTTTCAGGCTACCTACAATGAGCAGTTCTTC. Its protein product is CASSQVFQATYNEQFF.

The chain combines TRBV5-4 with TRBJ2-2; maybe TRBD2 (5 bases). Deletions cut 1 base from V and 7 bases from J, with 11 bases between. CDR1 is SGHNT and CDR2 is YYREEE in the germline V gene (reference sequence). This CDR3 comprises 14 residues. CDR3 loop: CASSLRSLGGELFF. Written as DNA, the CDR3 is TGTGCCAGCAGCTTGCGGTCACTAGGCGGGGAGCTGTTTTTT. Using reference TRBV5-4 and TRBJ2-2 for the parts outside the CDR3, the full variable domain is ETGVTQSPTHLIKTRGQQVTLRCSSQSGHNTVSWYQQALGQGPQFIFQYYREEENGRGNFPPRFSGLQFPNYSSELNVNALELDDSALYLCASSLRSLGGELFFGEGSRLTVL.

This chain connects TRBV5-1 to TRBJ2-3; D may be TRBD2 (5 bases). The CDR3 totals 14 residues. Germline lookup yields CDR1 SGHRS and CDR2 YFSETQ. V was shortened by 2 bases and J by 2 bases, with 9 bases between the two germline ends. CDR3 residues: CASSFSGYTDTQYF. The CDR3 region has the DNA TGCGCCAGCAGCTTTTCGGGATACACAGATACGCAGTATTTT.

This chain links TRBV2 with TRBJ2-1, with 10 nucleotides matching TRBD1. Trimming removed 0 bases from V and 6 bases from J; junction bases left unmatched: 11. The CDR3 loop spans 18 amino acids. Germline loops: CDR1 SNHLY, CDR2 FYNNEI. In DNA, the CDR3 is TGTGCCAGCAGTGAAGCGGTACTACCGGGACAGGGGACCAATGAGCAGTTCTTC. Protein sequence: CASSEAVLPGQGTNEQFF.

This clone occurred once. V and J are TRBV5-1 and TRBJ1-1; no definite D call. The ends were cut back, 4 bases at V and 1 base at J, with 5 bases in the middle. CDR3 length: 12 residues. Germline values: CDR1 SGHRS, CDR2 YFSETQ. CDR3 DNA: TGCGCCAGCAGCCCAGGGAACACTGAAGCTTTCTTT. As protein: CASSPGNTEAFF. The full variable domain, with the rest looked up from reference TRBV5-1 and TRBJ1-1, is KAGVTQTPRYLIKTRGQQVTLSCSPISGHRSVSWYQQTPGQGLQFLFEYFSETQRNKGNFPGRFSGRQFSNSRSEMNVSTLELGDSALYLCASSPGNTEAFFGQGTRLTVV.

The J gene is TRBJ2-6, the V gene TRBV15, with D tentatively TRBD1 (5 bases). The CDR3 loop spans 18 amino acids. CDR1 and CDR2 (germline): LNHNV, YYDKDF (reference sequence). V was shortened by 0 bases and J by 0 bases, with 12 bases between the two germline ends. DNA for the CDR3: TGTGCCACCAGCAGAGATGGGGCAGGCTCCTCTGGGGCCAACGTCCTGACTTTC. It encodes CATSRDGAGSSGANVLTF.

A few counts support this clone. The chain joins TRBV21-1 to TRBJ2-7; TRBD1 reflects the table's D call only, with no check against the DNA. TRBV21-1 is labeled a pseudogene. The length of the CDR3 is 17 residues. This CDR3 reads CASSRGSPTGRSYEQYF. The CDR3 region has the DNA TGTGCCAGCAGCAGGGGCTCTCCGACAGGGCGAAGCTACGAGCAGTACTTC.

The chain links TRBV7-2 to TRBJ1-2; D unresolved. The CDR3 loop spans 16 amino acids. The V end was cut by 5 bases, the J end by 8 bases, with 24 bases between. Per germline, CDR1 SGHTA and CDR2 FQGNSA. CDR3 sequence: CASSPPGDPQSEGYTF. CDR3 coding DNA: TGTGCCAGCAGCCCACCCGGCGACCCCCAAAGTGAGGGCTACACCTTC.

This clone was detected only once. This sequence joins TRBV30 and TRBJ2-3; D tentatively reads TRBD1 or TRBD2 (5 bases each). V lost 3 bases and J lost 2, with 18 bases in between. This CDR3 comprises 16 residues. Germline-derived CDR1 and CDR2 are GTSNPN and SVGIG (reference sequence). This CDR3 reads CAWSPGSTDVTDTQYF. Written as DNA, the CDR3 is TGTGCCTGGAGCCCAGGGAGTACCGATGTCACAGATACGCAGTATTTT.